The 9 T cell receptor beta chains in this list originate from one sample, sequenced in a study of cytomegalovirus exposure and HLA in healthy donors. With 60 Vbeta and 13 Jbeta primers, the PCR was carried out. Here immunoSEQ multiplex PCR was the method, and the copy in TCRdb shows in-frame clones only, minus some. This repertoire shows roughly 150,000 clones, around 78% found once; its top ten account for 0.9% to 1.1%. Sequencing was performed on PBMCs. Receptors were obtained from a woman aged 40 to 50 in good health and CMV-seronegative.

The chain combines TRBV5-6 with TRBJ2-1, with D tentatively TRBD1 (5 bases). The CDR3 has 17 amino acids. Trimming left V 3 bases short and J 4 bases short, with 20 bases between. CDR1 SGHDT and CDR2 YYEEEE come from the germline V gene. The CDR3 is CASSSFVRDSPYNEQFF. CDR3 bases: TGTGCCAGCAGCTCGTTTGTGAGAGACAGCCCATACAATGAGCAGTTCTTC.

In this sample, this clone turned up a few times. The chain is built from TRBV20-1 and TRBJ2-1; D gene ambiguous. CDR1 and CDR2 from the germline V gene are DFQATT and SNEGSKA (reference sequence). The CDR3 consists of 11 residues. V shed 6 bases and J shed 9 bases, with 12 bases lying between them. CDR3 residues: CSARLSSEQFF. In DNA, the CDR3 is TGCAGTGCCCGATTAAGTAGTGAGCAGTTCTTC.

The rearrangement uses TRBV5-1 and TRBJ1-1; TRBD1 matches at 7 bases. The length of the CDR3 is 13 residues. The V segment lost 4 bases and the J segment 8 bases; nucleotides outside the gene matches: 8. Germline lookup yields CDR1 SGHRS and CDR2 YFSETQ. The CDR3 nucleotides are TGCGCCAGCAGCAATACAGGGGAGAAGGAAGCTTTCTTT. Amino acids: CASSNTGEKEAFF.

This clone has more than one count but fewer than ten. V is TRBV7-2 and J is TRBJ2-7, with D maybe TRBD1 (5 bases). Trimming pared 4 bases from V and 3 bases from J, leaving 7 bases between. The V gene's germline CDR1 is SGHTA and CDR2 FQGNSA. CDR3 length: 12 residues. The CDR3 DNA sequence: TGTGCCAGCAGCTCACAGGTCTACGAGCAGTACTTC. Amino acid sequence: CASSSQVYEQYF. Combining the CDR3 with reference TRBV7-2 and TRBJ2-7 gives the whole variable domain GAGVSQSPSNKVTEKGKDVELRCDPISGHTALYWYRQSLGQGLEFLIYFQGNSAPDKSGLPSDRFSAERTGGSVSTLTIQRTQQEDSAVYLCASSSQVYEQYFGPGTRLTVT.

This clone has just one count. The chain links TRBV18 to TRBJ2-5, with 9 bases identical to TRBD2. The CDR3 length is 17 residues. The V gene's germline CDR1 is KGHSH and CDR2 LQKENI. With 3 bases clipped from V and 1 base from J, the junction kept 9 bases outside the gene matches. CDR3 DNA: TGTGCCAGCTCACCTCGGGCTAGCGGGGTATCCCAAGAGACCCAGTACTTC. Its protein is CASSPRASGVSQETQYF.

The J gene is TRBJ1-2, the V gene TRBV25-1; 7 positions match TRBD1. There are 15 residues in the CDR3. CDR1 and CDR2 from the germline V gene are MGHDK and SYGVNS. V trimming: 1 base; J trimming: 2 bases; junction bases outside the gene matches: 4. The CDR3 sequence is CASSESGTVNYGYTF. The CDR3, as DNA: TGTGCCAGCAGTGAATCAGGGACAGTAAACTATGGCTACACCTTC.

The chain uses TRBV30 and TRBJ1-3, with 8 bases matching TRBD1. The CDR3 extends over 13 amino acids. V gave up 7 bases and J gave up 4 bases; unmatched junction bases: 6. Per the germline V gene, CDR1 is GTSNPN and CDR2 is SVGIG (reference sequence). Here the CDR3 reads CAYTRGPGNTIYF. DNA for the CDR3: TGTGCCTACACCAGGGGGCCGGGAAACACCATATATTTT.

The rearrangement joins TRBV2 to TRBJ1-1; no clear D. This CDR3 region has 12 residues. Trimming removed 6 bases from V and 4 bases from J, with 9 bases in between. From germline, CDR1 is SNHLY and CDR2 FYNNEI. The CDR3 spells CASSLELTEAFF. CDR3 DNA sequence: TGTGCCAGCAGCCTTGAACTCACTGAAGCTTTCTTT.

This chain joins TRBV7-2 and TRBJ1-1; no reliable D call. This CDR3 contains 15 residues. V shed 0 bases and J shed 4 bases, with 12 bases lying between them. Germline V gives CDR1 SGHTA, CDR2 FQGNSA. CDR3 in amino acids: CASSLASQAGTEAFF. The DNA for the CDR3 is TGTGCCAGCAGCTTAGCCTCTCAAGCGGGCACTGAAGCTTTCTTT.